Below, 20 T cell receptor beta chains from the same sample are listed, as sequenced in a study of shared clonotypes between healthy human individuals. Here immunoSEQ multiplex PCR was the method, and the copy in TCRdb shows in-frame clones only, minus some. The sample comprises roughly 1,100,000 clones, roughly 70% of which are singletons, and roughly 1.5% rests with the top ten. Sequencing was carried out using memory CD4+ T cells sorted from blood. The subset: CD45RA-negative fraction. These receptors were collected from a man in his late teens or twenties in good health.

The chain has TRBV15 and TRBJ1-4; D is uncertain. Germline values: CDR1 LNHNV, CDR2 YYDKDF (reference sequence). The V and J ends lost 4 bases and 8 bases respectively, with 17 bases between them. This CDR3 spans 15 amino acids. The CDR3 loop reads CATSKGGPLGEKLFF. The CDR3 DNA reads as TGTGCCACCAGCAAGGGTGGGCCTCTGGGGGAAAAACTGTTTTTT.

The CDR3 DNA reads TGCGCCAGCAGCCAAAACGACGGATATGAAGCTTTCTTT. Translating gives CASSQNDGYEAFF. This chain uses TRBV4-1 with TRBJ1-1; unclear D gene. Trimming stripped 2 bases from V and 7 bases from J, with 11 bases between. The CDR3 extends over 13 amino acids. Germline V gene lookup returns CDR1 MGHRA and CDR2 YSYEKL.

This clone was recorded a few times. The V gene is TRBV7-9, the J gene TRBJ2-7; 9 bases are a match to TRBD1. Germline V lookup: CDR1 SEHNR, CDR2 FQNEAQ (reference sequence). V lost 1 base and J lost 0; bases outside the gene matches: 7. There are 17 residues in the CDR3. CDR3 nucleotide sequence: TGTGCCAGCAGCTTAGTGGACAGGGGAAGATCCTCCTACGAGCAGTACTTC. It translates to CASSLVDRGRSSYEQYF.

The gene calls are TRBV19 and TRBJ2-7; 7 bases agree with TRBD1. The germline V gene has CDR1 LNHDA and CDR2 SQIVND (reference sequence). J lost 3 bases, V lost 1 base, and 3 bases had no gene match. The CDR3 extends over 14 amino acids. The CDR3 protein is CASSIGTGYYEQYF. CDR3 coding DNA: TGTGCCAGTAGTATAGGGACAGGATACTACGAGCAGTACTTC.

This clone was seen repeatedly, ten times or more. This chain connects TRBV28 to TRBJ1-2, with a weak D call TRBD1 (5 bases). The CDR3 spans 12 residues. Germline-derived CDR1 and CDR2 are MDHEN and SYDVKM. V shed 5 bases and J shed 3 bases, with 7 bases lying between them. The CDR3 reads CASSMTDYGYTF. The CDR3, as DNA: TGTGCCAGCAGTATGACAGACTATGGCTACACCTTC.

V is TRBV7-9 and J is TRBJ2-5, with TRBD2 matching over 7 bases. Per germline, CDR1 SEHNR and CDR2 FQNEAQ (reference sequence). The length of the CDR3 is 16 residues. The V gene end was trimmed by 5 bases and the J gene end by 5 bases; junction bases not matched to a gene: 14. The CDR3 loop is CASSPTVTSLGETQYF. The CDR3 coding sequence is TGTGCCAGCAGCCCGACGGTGACTAGCCTGGGGGAGACCCAGTACTTC. Complete variable domain (other parts from reference TRBV7-9 and TRBJ2-5): DTGVSQNPRHKITKRGQNVTFRCDPISEHNRLYWYRQTLGQGPEFLTYFQNEAQLEKSRLLSDRFSAERPKGSFSTLEIQRTEQGDSAMYLCASSPTVTSLGETQYFGPGTRLLVL.

About this clone itself: Other DNA sequences in this specimen translate into the identical CDR3. The rearrangement links TRBV6-5 to TRBJ2-7, with D perhaps matching TRBD1 (6 bases). Germline CDR1 is MNHEY and CDR2 is SVGAGI. This CDR3 is built from 14 residues. Trimming pared 2 bases from V and 0 bases from J, leaving 8 bases between. The CDR3 DNA follows: TGTGCCAGCAGTTACGGGACAAGCTCCTACGAGCAGTACTTC. It is translated as CASSYGTSSYEQYF.

The chain is built from TRBV7-2 and TRBJ2-1; D perhaps matches TRBD2 (6 bases). Trimming removed 2 bases from V and 4 bases from J, with 18 bases in between. This CDR3 has 17 amino acids. The germline CDR1 and CDR2 sequences are SGHTA and FQGNSA. CDR3 protein: CASSLRPPGEGYNEQFF. CDR3 bases: TGTGCCAGCAGCTTACGTCCACCGGGAGAAGGTTACAATGAGCAGTTCTTC.

V and J are TRBV30 and TRBJ1-5; tentatively, D is TRBD1 (5 bases). Trimming took off 3 bases at V and 0 bases at J, with 9 bases between the two ends. CDR3 length equals 14 residues. CDR1 and CDR2 from the germline V gene are GTSNPN and SVGIG (reference sequence). CDR3 DNA sequence: TGTGCCTGGAGCGGGGGGATTAGCAATCAGCCCCAGCATTTT. It is translated as CAWSGGISNQPQHF. Combining the CDR3 with reference TRBV30 and TRBJ1-5 gives the whole variable domain SQTIHQWPATLVQPVGSPLSLECTVEGTSNPNLYWYRQAAGRGLQLLFYSVGIGQISSEVPQNLSASRPQDRQFILSSKKLLLSDSGFYLCAWSGGISNQPQHFGDGTRLSIL.

Notes on this clone: Other DNA sequences within the sample encode an identical CDR3. The chain joins TRBV5-1 to TRBJ2-5; D may match TRBD1 or TRBD2 (5 bases each). This CDR3 contains 12 residues. V dropped 4 bases and J dropped 3 bases, with 7 bases sitting between them. From germline, CDR1 is SGHRS and CDR2 YFSETQ. CDR3 residues: CASSLGEETQYF. The CDR3 DNA reads as TGCGCCAGCAGCCTGGGGGAAGAGACCCAGTACTTC.

The chain employs TRBV5-1 and TRBJ2-1, with no clear D. CDR3 length: 15 amino acids. Germline loops: CDR1 SGHRS, CDR2 YFSETQ. V was trimmed by 0 bases and J by 7 bases, leaving 14 bases between them. CDR3 DNA sequence: TGCGCCAGCAGCTTGGTTGGACCGATGGGGAATGAGCAGTTCTTC. Protein: CASSLVGPMGNEQFF.

The chain has TRBV10-3 and TRBJ2-7; 7 positions agree with TRBD2. J was trimmed by 3 bases and V by 7 bases; bases with no gene match: 6. CDR1 and CDR2 (germline): ENHRY, SYGVKD. The CDR3 covers 13 residues. The CDR3 DNA follows: TGTGCCATCACTGCGTCTAGCGGCTACGAGCAGTACTTC. This sequence encodes CAITASSGYEQYF.

The chain couples TRBV19 to TRBJ2-7; 7 bases match TRBD1. The CDR3 consists of 15 residues. Germline V lookup: CDR1 LNHDA, CDR2 SQIVND (reference sequence). The V segment lost 5 bases and the J segment 0 bases; nucleotides outside the gene matches: 7. The CDR3 bases are TGTGCCAGTAGTCCCCTACAGGGGAACTCCTACGAGCAGTACTTC. Its protein product is CASSPLQGNSYEQYF.

V and J are TRBV7-8 and TRBJ1-5; D not resolved. The CDR3 is 16 residues long. Looked up from germline, CDR1 is SGHVS and CDR2 is FQNEAQ. Trimming took off 4 bases at V and 3 bases at J, with 16 bases between the two ends. The CDR3 nucleotides are TGTGCCAGCAGCTGGAGAAGGTCAAACCCCAATCAGCCCCAGCATTTT. Its translation is CASSWRRSNPNQPQHF.

In its sample, this clone was seen once. CDR3 bases: TGTGCCAGCAGCTTAGGTCGGGGTACCCAGTATTTT. Encoded protein: CASSLGRGTQYF. The chain employs TRBV7-2 and TRBJ2-3; the D gene is possibly TRBD2 (5 bases). The germline V gene has CDR1 SGHTA and CDR2 FQGNSA. Between the trimmed V and J ends, which lost 1 base and 12 bases, there was a span of 11 bases. CDR3 size: 12 residues.

Ten or more counts support this clone. Other DNA sequences in this specimen translate into the identical CDR3. The chain uses TRBV28 and TRBJ2-7; TRBD1 matches at 9 bases. Unmatched junction bases numbered 2, after V lost 4 bases and J lost 4 bases. CDR1 is MDHEN, CDR2 SYDVKM, per germline. The CDR3 covers 13 residues. CDR3 amino acids: CASSSGQGYEQYF. CDR3 nucleotide sequence: TGTGCCAGCAGTTCTGGACAGGGGTACGAGCAGTACTTC.

The J gene is TRBJ1-1, the V gene TRBV5-1; maybe TRBD1 (6 bases). Germline V gene data show CDR1 as SGHRS and CDR2 as YFSETQ. This CDR3 contains 14 residues. V lost 0 bases to trimming and J lost 3 bases, with 9 bases between them. CDR3 protein: CASSLAAGDTEAFF. For the CDR3, the DNA is TGCGCCAGCAGCTTGGCCGCAGGGGACACTGAAGCTTTCTTT. The entire variable domain, with the rest obtained from reference TRBV5-1 and TRBJ1-1, is as follows: KAGVTQTPRYLIKTRGQQVTLSCSPISGHRSVSWYQQTPGQGLQFLFEYFSETQRNKGNFPGRFSGRQFSNSRSEMNVSTLELGDSALYLCASSLAAGDTEAFFGQGTRLTVV.

The J gene is TRBJ2-1, the V gene TRBV2; the match to TRBD1 covers 7 bases. Germline trimming cut 3 bases from V and 1 base from J; bases unmatched to any gene: 6. This CDR3 spans 16 amino acids. The germline CDR1 and CDR2 sequences are SNHLY and FYNNEI. CDR3 loop: CASSDAGGPSYNEQFF. Here the CDR3 DNA reads TGTGCCAGCAGTGACGCAGGGGGACCTTCCTACAATGAGCAGTTCTTC.

There are a few counts of this clone. The V and J genes are TRBV4-3 and TRBJ2-7, with D possibly TRBD1 on 6 matching bases. This CDR3 is built from 16 residues. Germline CDR1 reads LGHNA; CDR2 reads YSLEER. The V gene lost 3 bases and the J gene lost 2 bases, with 17 bases spanning the gap. CDR3 in DNA: TGCGCCAGCAGCCAGTCACCCCAGGGGCGAGCCTACGAGCAGTACTTC. Protein product: CASSQSPQGRAYEQYF.

In this sample, this clone turned up many times. The chain employs TRBV2 and TRBJ1-1, with 7 bases matching TRBD1. CDR1 is SNHLY, CDR2 FYNNEI, per germline. The trim removed 8 bases at V and 2 bases at J, leaving 8 bases unmatched. This CDR3 has 14 amino acids. The CDR3 sequence is CASDTGTANTEAFF. CDR3 DNA sequence: TGTGCCAGCGATACCGGGACAGCAAACACTGAAGCTTTCTTT.